The 20 T cell receptor beta chains in this list originate from one sample, sequenced in a study of T-cell reconstitution after alpha-beta-depleted transplantation in children. Preparing the TCRbeta library involved the use of unique molecular identifiers. TCRdb redid the calling of the PCR reads with MiXCR, one entry per CDR3 protein. The sample lists 250,000 to 350,000 distinct CDR3 sequences; 9.9% were seen once. The sequencing here drew on PBMCs from the stem cell graft donor, taken from the stem cell graft. The receptors stem from a human donor who donated a stem cell graft to a child with SCID.

This clonotype was picked up a small number of times. Written as DNA, the CDR3 is TGTGCCAGTAGTATACGTCGGACTCTGAACACTGAAGCTTTCTTT. As protein: CASSIRRTLNTEAFF. J is TRBJ1-1 and V is TRBV19; D is undetermined. This CDR3 is built from 15 residues. Germline values: CDR1 LNHDA, CDR2 SQIVND (reference sequence). Trimming took off 2 bases at V and 0 bases at J, with 10 bases between the two ends.

This clonotype was seen a handful of times. The chain is built from TRBV25-1 and TRBJ1-1; 7 bases are a match to TRBD1. The trim removed 6 bases at V and 7 bases at J, leaving 5 bases unmatched. This CDR3 is 12 amino acids long. Germline V gene data show CDR1 as MGHDK and CDR2 as SYGVNS. The CDR3 DNA reads as TGTGCCAGCAGCGGGACAGCCTTTGAAGCTTTCTTT. Its protein is CASSGTAFEAFF.

This chain joins TRBV5-1 and TRBJ1-2, with TRBD1 as a possible D gene (5 bases). The CDR3 totals 15 residues. Germline values: CDR1 SGHRS, CDR2 YFSETQ. V was clipped by 4 bases and J by 1 base, with 14 bases between them. In DNA, the CDR3 is TGCGCCAGCAGCACACGGGACCCACTTAACTATGGCTACACCTTC. Translation gives CASSTRDPLNYGYTF.

This clonotype turned up a few times. This rearrangement joins TRBV7-6 to TRBJ1-6; 8 bases line up with TRBD1. Germline V CDR1 and CDR2: SGHVS, FNYEAQ. Unmatched junction bases numbered 4, after V lost 6 bases and J lost 9 bases. This CDR3 has 13 amino acids. CDR3 residues: CASSSGGSSPLHF. In nucleotides, the CDR3 is TGTGCCAGCAGTTCAGGGGGCAGTTCACCCCTCCACTTT.

This clonotype was detected only a few times. The chain links TRBV6-1 to TRBJ2-3; D is perhaps TRBD1 or TRBD2 (6 bases each). Germline CDR1 and CDR2: MNHNS and SASEGT. Trimming cost V 5 bases and J 2 bases, with 11 bases left between them. The CDR3 consists of 14 residues. The CDR3 bases are TGTGCCAGCAGTCCGGGGGCGCACACAGATACGCAGTATTTT. It specifies CASSPGAHTDTQYF.

This clonotype has just a few counts. V gene TRBV6-5 combines with J gene TRBJ1-2; 7 bases match TRBD1. The germline CDR1 and CDR2 sequences are MNHEY and SVGAGI. The CDR3 loop spans 12 amino acids. After removal of 5 bases from V and 8 bases from J, the junction contained 5 bases not matched to a gene. The CDR3 is CASSDRVGGYTF. CDR3 sequence (DNA): TGTGCCAGCAGTGACAGGGTTGGAGGCTACACCTTC.

For this clonotype: Just one base apart from a much larger clone, this may be a read error. The chain carries TRBV6-1 and TRBJ1-1, with 10 bases identical to TRBD1. J lost 4 bases, V lost 4 bases, and 6 bases had no gene match. The CDR3 consists of 15 residues. CDR1 MNHNS and CDR2 SASEGT come from the germline V gene. CDR3 in amino acids: CASSGQGAWSTEAFF. The CDR3 DNA follows: TGTGCCAGCAGTGGACAGGGGGCGTGGAGCACTGAAGCTTTCTTT.

The table lists this clonotype with many counts. This chain joins TRBV6-1 and TRBJ1-5; weak D call: TRBD1 (5 bases). The CDR3 extends over 15 amino acids. V was trimmed by 4 bases and J by 0 bases, leaving 10 bases between them. The germline CDR1 and CDR2 sequences are MNHNS and SASEGT. CDR3 amino acids: CASSVQENSNQPQHF. CDR3 in DNA: TGTGCCAGCAGTGTACAGGAGAATAGCAATCAGCCCCAGCATTTT.

J is TRBJ1-2 and V is TRBV12-3 or TRBV12-4; D call uncertain. The ends were cut back, 2 bases at V and 6 bases at J, with 7 bases in the middle. The CDR3 has 12 residues. The CDR3, as DNA: TGTGCCAGCAGTTTAAGTCGTGATGGCTACACCTTC. Translation gives CASSLSRDGYTF.

This clonotype occurred a few times. The chain links TRBV27 to TRBJ2-2, with a tentative D call TRBD2 (5 bases). The CDR3 is 13 residues long. Trimming pared 7 bases from V and 7 bases from J, leaving 13 bases between. Looked up from germline, CDR1 is MNHEY and CDR2 is SMNVEV (reference sequence). CDR3: CASTSGYGGELFF. The CDR3 nucleotides read TGTGCCAGCACCTCGGGGTATGGCGGGGAGCTGTTTTTT.

The chain joins TRBV12-3 or TRBV12-4 to TRBJ1-4; 8 nucleotides line up with TRBD1. The CDR3 runs 15 residues. With 0 bases clipped from V and 4 bases from J, the junction kept 1 base outside the gene matches. As DNA, the CDR3 is TGTGCCAGCAGTTTAGCGGGACAGGATAATGAAAAACTGTTTTTT. This encodes CASSLAGQDNEKLFF.

There are many counts of this clonotype. This rearrangement joins TRBV25-1 to TRBJ1-4; D unresolved. This CDR3 is built from 16 residues. Germline CDR1 reads MGHDK; CDR2 reads SYGVNS. V lost 2 bases to trimming and J lost 5 bases, with 15 bases between them. Written as DNA, the CDR3 is TGTGCCAGCAGTGAAGTTAGAGGTGGGAGAAATGAAAAACTGTTTTTT. This translates into CASSEVRGGRNEKLFF.

CDR3 DNA sequence: TGCGCCAGCAGGGGGACCTTCTTAGGGGAGCAGTACTTC. It specifies CASRGTFLGEQYF. The V call is TRBV10-2, the J call TRBJ2-7; perhaps D is TRBD1 or TRBD2 (5 bases each). The CDR3 covers 13 residues. The V gene's germline CDR1 is WSHSY and CDR2 SAAADI. Trimming cost V 6 bases and J 7 bases, with 16 bases left between them.

This clonotype was seen a handful of times. The V gene is TRBV10-3, the J gene TRBJ2-7; TRBD1 or TRBD2 may be the D gene (5 bases each). V shed 5 bases and J shed 2 bases, with 19 bases lying between them. The CDR3 is 16 amino acids. Germline V lookup: CDR1 ENHRY, CDR2 SYGVKD. CDR3 sequence: CAISPTRGVRTYEQYF. CDR3 DNA sequence: TGTGCCATCAGTCCAACCCGAGGGGTTAGGACCTACGAGCAGTACTTC.

V is TRBV9 and J is TRBJ1-1, with a weak D call TRBD1 (5 bases). The CDR3 is 14 amino acids. Germline CDR1 reads SGDLS; CDR2 reads YYNGEE. Trimming took off 4 bases at V and 4 bases at J, with 14 bases between the two ends. As DNA, the CDR3 is TGTGCCAGCAGCAGGGACCTTGGGAGCACTGAAGCTTTCTTT. The encoded protein is CASSRDLGSTEAFF.

This clonotype has ten or more counts. The CDR3 DNA reads as TGTGCCAGCAGTGAAATGGTACCGGGAGAGACCCAGTACTTC. Residues: CASSEMVPGETQYF. The chain couples TRBV25-1 to TRBJ2-5; D gene ambiguous. CDR1 and CDR2 (germline): MGHDK, SYGVNS. CDR3 length equals 14 residues. The V and J ends lost 2 bases and 4 bases respectively, with 11 bases between them.

This rearrangement joins TRBV2 to TRBJ2-7; TRBD1 agrees at 9 bases. Germline-derived CDR1 and CDR2 are SNHLY and FYNNEI. The CDR3 runs 14 residues. After removal of 5 bases from V and 6 bases from J, the junction contained 8 bases not matched to a gene. The CDR3 loop reads CASSTGTGKAEQYF. For the CDR3, the DNA is TGTGCCAGCAGTACCGGGACAGGGAAGGCCGAGCAGTACTTC. The full variable domain, completed using reference TRBV2 and TRBJ2-7, is EPEVTQTPSHQVTQMGQEVILRCVPISNHLYFYWYRQILGQKVEFLVSFYNNEISEKSEIFDDQFSVERPDGSNFTLKIRSTKLEDSAMYFCASSTGTGKAEQYFGPGTRLTVT.

This clonotype was detected only a few times. This chain joins TRBV19 and TRBJ2-1, with 7 bases lining up with TRBD2. The CDR3 has 16 amino acids. Germline V lookup: CDR1 LNHDA, CDR2 SQIVND (reference sequence). V trimming: 5 bases; J trimming: 2 bases; junction bases outside the gene matches: 9. The CDR3, as DNA: TGTGCCAGTAGTGCCGAGCGGGGTCTGCCCTACAATGAGCAGTTCTTC. Protein sequence: CASSAERGLPYNEQFF.

J is TRBJ2-5 and V is TRBV7-2; 7 nucleotides align to TRBD1. CDR1 is SGHTA and CDR2 is FQGNSA in the germline V gene. With V trimmed by 2 bases and J by 5 bases, 23 bases remained unmatched. The CDR3 totals 20 residues. Here the CDR3 DNA reads TGTGCCAGCAGCTTATCGTCGTCCGGGACAGCCACTACTTCGGTGGAGACCCAGTACTTC. This encodes CASSLSSSGTATTSVETQYF.

The chain employs TRBV12-3 or TRBV12-4 and TRBJ1-4; D gene uncertain. V lost 7 bases and J lost 0, with 12 bases in between. This CDR3 has 15 residues. The chain's CDR3 is CASNPRFATNEKLFF. The CDR3 DNA sequence: TGTGCCAGCAACCCCCGGTTCGCAACTAATGAAAAACTGTTTTTT.